The source of this T cell receptor (beta chain) is a study of radiation and T cells in renal cell carcinoma. About the research overall: Nephrectomy followed 15 Gy stereotactic body radiation by 4 weeks.

The protocol was immunoSEQ multiplex PCR, while the TCRdb copy is restricted to in-frame clones and leaves out a portion. The data hold 100,000 to 150,000 clones, with roughly 85% observed a single time. As for time point: baseline pretreatment blood. Indicated treatment: 15 Gy SBRT to primary tumor, nephrectomy 4 weeks later. The tumor was a clear cell renal cell carcinoma. The CDR3 covers 16 residues. Trimming removed 3 bases from V and 5 bases from J, with 19 bases in between. The germline V gene encodes CDR1 KGHSH and CDR2 LQKENI. This specimen consisted of blood, obtained from a patient whose treatment included radiotherapy and nephrectomy. The chain links TRBV18 to TRBJ2-5, with D perhaps TRBD2 (5 bases). This sequence was found in a woman aged 55-69 years with renal cell carcinoma. The CDR3 sequence: CASSPPLGLSGETQYF. CDR3 coding DNA: TGTGCCAGCTCACCCCCCCTAGGCCTCTCGGGGGAGACCCAGTACTTC.